This is a list of T cell receptor beta chains from one sample in a study of shared clonotypes between healthy human individuals. TCRdb's copy holds only in-frame clones and misses some; the assay was immunoSEQ multiplex PCR. The table has about 1.5 million clones, 98% seen once. The specimen was naive CD4+ T cells sorted from blood. The source is a man aged 25-45 years in good health. Both conserved end residues are part of each CDR3. Each record gives: clone size, J gene, D gene, V gene, CDR3 protein, CDR3 DNA. The D gene is left open where the match is weak. Rows may omit the clone size; those that give it use once, few, many or a size class.

>-|TRBJ2-3|TRBD1|TRBV5-4
CASSLRQGRWGTDTQYF
TGTGCCAGCAGCTTAAGACAGGGGCGATGGGGCACAGATACGCAGTATTTT
>-|TRBJ2-3|-|TRBV27
CASSRKALTGDYTDTQYF
TGTGCCAGCAGTCGAAAGGCCTTGACAGGGGACTACACAGATACGCAGTATTTT
>-|TRBJ2-7|TRBD1|TRBV10-3
CAISESTGSSYEQYF
TGTGCCATCAGTGAGTCGACAGGGAGCTCCTACGAGCAGTACTTC
>-|TRBJ2-5|-|TRBV5-1
CASSFGEKETQYF
TGCGCCAGCAGCTTCGGGGAGAAAGAGACCCAGTACTTC
>-|TRBJ1-1|-|TRBV5-1
CASSAFLGRRTEAFF
TGCGCCAGCAGCGCGTTTTTGGGGCGGAGGACTGAAGCTTTCTTT
>-|TRBJ2-3|-|TRBV28
CASRTPDPTDTQYF
TGTGCCAGCAGGACCCCCGACCCCACAGATACGCAGTATTTT
>-|TRBJ2-1|-|TRBV7-2
CASSLLGEQFF
TGTGCCAGCAGCTTATTGGGTGAGCAGTTCTTC
>-|TRBJ1-5|-|TRBV28
CASSPAPSQGFPNQPQHF
TGTGCCAGCAGTCCGGCGCCTTCACAAGGGTTCCCTAATCAGCCCCAGCATTTT
>-|TRBJ2-1|TRBD1|TRBV9
CASSWTGGEDEQFF
TGTGCCAGCAGCTGGACAGGGGGCGAGGATGAGCAGTTCTTC
>-|TRBJ2-3|-|TRBV4-1
CASSQALLGTDTQYF
TGCGCCAGCAGCCAAGCACTACTAGGGACAGATACGCAGTATTTT
>-|TRBJ2-1|TRBD2|TRBV5-1
CASSISGLAGGNEQFF
TGCGCCAGCAGCATTTCGGGACTAGCGGGAGGAAATGAGCAGTTCTTC
>once|TRBJ1-1|TRBD1|TRBV7-9
CASSVGQGGTEAFF
TGTGCCAGCAGCGTGGGACAGGGTGGCACTGAAGCTTTCTTT
>-|TRBJ1-5|TRBD1|TRBV28
CASWTGEGNQPQHF
TGTGCCAGCTGGACAGGGGAGGGCAATCAGCCCCAGCATTTT
>-|TRBJ2-3|TRBD2|TRBV6-6
CASSPSGSRADTQYF
TGTGCCAGCAGTCCAAGCGGGAGTCGCGCAGATACGCAGTATTTT
>-|TRBJ2-7|-|TRBV7-2
CASSPRWAGYEQYF
TGTGCCAGCAGCCCCCGTTGGGCGGGCTACGAGCAGTACTTC
>-|TRBJ2-7|-|TRBV6-5
CASSYKYEQYF
TGTGCCAGCAGCTACAAGTACGAGCAGTACTTC
>-|TRBJ2-3|-|TRBV4-3
CASSQSTASGTDTQYF
TGCGCCAGCAGCCAATCCACCGCTAGCGGCACAGATACGCAGTATTTT
>-|TRBJ2-7|TRBD2|TRBV7-3
CASSLGLAGSYEQYF
TGTGCCAGCAGCTTAGGCCTAGCGGGATCCTACGAGCAGTACTTC
>once|TRBJ2-5|-|TRBV4-3
CASSQVSGQTQYF
TGCGCCAGCAGCCAAGTTTCCGGACAGACCCAGTACTTC
>-|TRBJ2-3|-|TRBV15
CATSRDYAAGAVADTQYF
TGTGCCACCAGCAGAGATTACGCGGCAGGGGCAGTTGCAGATACGCAGTATTTT
>-|TRBJ2-7|TRBD2|TRBV5-1
CASSPPGTSGSAEQYF
TGCGCCAGCAGCCCCCCCGGGACTAGCGGGAGTGCCGAGCAGTACTTC
>-|TRBJ2-7|TRBD1|TRBV5-6
CASTEQGVDYEQYF
TGTGCCAGCACGGAACAGGGGGTAGACTACGAGCAGTACTTC
>-|TRBJ2-1|TRBD2|TRBV19
CASSMTSGSVPEQFF
TGTGCCAGTAGTATGACTAGCGGGAGCGTGCCTGAGCAGTTCTTC
>-|TRBJ2-1|-|TRBV10-2
CASKGRDYNEQFF
TGCGCCAGCAAGGGCAGGGACTACAATGAGCAGTTCTTC
>-|TRBJ2-7|-|TRBV14
CASSVGPEQYF
TGTGCCAGCAGCGTGGGGCCCGAGCAGTACTTC
>-|TRBJ2-3|TRBD2|TRBV7-2
CASSSRTSGGDTQYF
TGTGCCAGCAGCTCACGGACTAGCGGGGGAGATACGCAGTATTTT
>-|TRBJ1-3|-|TRBV9
CASSVPGNTIYF
TGTGCCAGCAGCGTACCTGGAAACACCATATATTTT
>-|TRBJ1-1|TRBD1|TRBV28
CASSLFGTVKAFF
TGTGCCAGCAGTTTATTCGGGACAGTAAAAGCTTTCTTT
>once|TRBJ2-6|-|TRBV7-2
CASSLRTGSGANVLTF
TGTGCCAGCAGCTTAAGGACGGGCTCTGGGGCCAACGTCCTGACTTTC
>-|TRBJ2-2|-|TRBV10-3
CAISDPKDAAELFF
TGTGCCATCAGTGACCCGAAGGATGCCGCGGAGCTGTTTTTT
>-|TRBJ2-7|-|TRBV5-4
CASSLCLEIPYEQYF
TGTGCCAGCAGCTTGTGCCTGGAAATTCCTTACGAGCAGTACTTC
>once|TRBJ2-1|TRBD2|TRBV5-1
CASSQGLAGVNEQFF
TGCGCCAGCAGCCAGGGACTAGCGGGCGTCAATGAGCAGTTCTTC
>-|TRBJ1-4|-|TRBV25-1
CASSELTTDATNEKLFF
TGTGCCAGCAGTGAATTAACGACGGATGCAACTAATGAAAAACTGTTTTTT
>once|TRBJ2-2|-|TRBV6-5
CASSYGGLPGGELFF
TGTGCCAGCAGTTATGGAGGGCTTCCGGGCGGGGAGCTGTTTTTT
>-|TRBJ1-1|-|TRBV18
CASSPPWGNTEAFF
TGTGCCAGCTCACCACCGTGGGGGAACACTGAAGCTTTCTTT
>-|TRBJ1-5|-|TRBV28
CASSLYVGRGSQPQHF
TGTGCCAGCAGTTTATATGTGGGGCGGGGGAGTCAGCCCCAGCATTTT
>-|TRBJ1-2|-|TRBV29-1
CSPPQTNYGYTF
TGCAGCCCCCCACAGACTAACTATGGCTACACCTTC
>-|TRBJ2-3|-|TRBV5-1
CASSNHVGDTQYF
TGCGCCAGCAGCAACCACGTCGGTGATACGCAGTATTTT
>-|TRBJ1-4|-|TRBV5-1
CASSLGVEQANEKLFF
TGCGCCAGCAGCTTGGGGGTAGAACAGGCTAATGAAAAACTGTTTTTT
>once|TRBJ1-1|-|TRBV11-2
CASNPIPGGWAFF
TGTGCCAGCAACCCTATACCGGGGGGATGGGCTTTCTTT
>-|TRBJ2-7|-|TRBV9
CASSVATGKYEQYF
TGTGCCAGCAGCGTAGCTACGGGGAAGTACGAGCAGTACTTC
>-|TRBJ2-3|-|TRBV15
CATSRDQGADTQYF
TGTGCCACCAGCAGAGATCAGGGTGCAGATACGCAGTATTTT
>-|TRBJ1-2|-|TRBV5-1
CASTDPGTSDGYTF
TGCGCCAGTACGGATCCAGGGACGTCAGATGGCTACACCTTC
>-|TRBJ2-3|-|TRBV7-8
CASSPRASGSGWYTQYF
TGTGCCAGCAGCCCCCGCGCAAGCGGCAGTGGCTGGTATACGCAGTATTTT
>-|TRBJ2-5|TRBD1|TRBV7-3
CASSSQGRGLGETQYF
TGTGCCAGCAGCTCCCAGGGTAGGGGGCTCGGGGAGACCCAGTACTTC
>-|TRBJ1-1|-|TRBV6-1
CASSEAFRVSTEAFF
TGTGCCAGCAGTGAAGCTTTCAGGGTGAGCACTGAAGCTTTCTTT
>-|TRBJ1-5|-|TRBV13
CASSLGGGPHSNQPQHF
TGTGCCAGCAGCTTAGGGGGGGGCCCCCATAGCAATCAGCCCCAGCATTTT
>few|TRBJ1-4|-|TRBV5-5
CASSLLEKLFF
TGTGCCAGCAGCTTGTTGGAAAAACTGTTTTTT